The T cell receptor (beta chain) under discussion was sequenced for a study of human T cells and chemical hapten exposure. Turning to the study itself: The study lasted around 24 weeks, and patients were dosed weekly with diphenylcyclopropenone on the scalp throughout. Whole-study findings and limits: Alopecia in all donors means immunity may differ from healthy individuals.

The library tagged individual cDNA molecules with unique molecular identifiers. From the RACE reads, TCRdb called clonotypes with MiXCR, one entry per CDR3 protein. The table has fewer than 200,000 distinct CDR3 sequences, 28% seen once. The CDR3 sequence is 13 residues long. V was shortened by 5 bases and J by 4 bases, with 8 bases between the two germline ends. Time point reported: patch test 3, about 24 weeks after DPC sensitization. Treatment described: therapeutic diphenylcyclopropenone sensitization with weekly scalp DPC. Before extraction, the whole blood was not fractionated, and total RNA was taken from it. This clonotype was detected many times. Its specificity is not known.

The rearrangement uses TRBV12-3 or TRBV12-4 and TRBJ1-4; D ambiguous. The sample here was whole blood, taken in connection with sensitization to the hapten diphenylcyclopropenone (DPC). The receptor's source is a woman aged 18-29 years with alopecia areata. Some clones in this sample may be carry-over from other donors' samples. CDR3 nucleotides: TGTGCCAGCAGTCCCCGGGGTAATGAAAAACTGTTTTTT. It yields the protein CASSPRGNEKLFF.